This TCR beta chain originates from a study of blood T cell repertoires in COVID-19. Study details: Researchers got acute and convalescent COVID-19 samples from the United States, Italy and Spain.

Profiled with immunoSEQ multiplex PCR; TCRdb holds only in-frame clones, not every one. Of 210,000 or so clones listed, roughly 90% are singletons. The CDR3 is 16 amino acids. J lost 8 bases, V lost 0 bases, and 9 bases had no gene match. Looked up from germline, CDR1 is SGDLS and CDR2 is YYNGEE. The clonotype originates from a man aged 35 to 55 with active or convalescent COVID-19. Sequences were obtained from peripheral blood. The chain joins TRBV9 to TRBJ2-2; 8 positions agree with TRBD1. CDR3 sequence: CASSVAGTGALGELFF. The CDR3 region has the DNA TGTGCCAGCAGCGTAGCCGGGACAGGAGCGTTGGGGGAGCTGTTTTTT.